The 27 T cell receptor beta chains below were found in one sample sequenced in a study of blood T cell repertoires in COVID-19. Only in-frame clones appear in the TCRdb table, and some are missing; sequencing was by immunoSEQ multiplex PCR. The table has 35,000 to 45,000 clones, 70% to 90% seen once. The material sequenced was peripheral blood. These receptors came from a human donor in a cohort sampled during active COVID-19.

The chain couples TRBV6-4 to TRBJ2-3; 7 bases are shared with TRBD2. Germline V lookup: CDR1 MRHNA, CDR2 SNTAGT. J gave up 4 bases and V 7 bases, and 8 bases lay outside the gene matches. The CDR3 spans 14 residues. CDR3 bases: TGTGCCAGCATTCCTTCCACTAGCGCAGATACGCAGTATTTT. Translation gives CASIPSTSADTQYF.

The chain is built from TRBV18 and TRBJ1-1; 10 bases map to TRBD1. Germline CDR1 and CDR2: KGHSH and LQKENI. V lost 1 base to trimming and J lost 5 bases; unmatched junction nucleotides: 7. The CDR3 has 16 residues. The CDR3 region is CASSPLLAGQGTEAFF. In nucleotides, the CDR3 is TGTGCCAGCTCACCACTTTTAGCGGGACAGGGGACTGAAGCTTTCTTT.

V and J are TRBV29-1 and TRBJ1-1, with TRBD1 identical over 7 bases. CDR3 size: 12 residues. Germline V gives CDR1 SQVTM, CDR2 ANQGSEA. J lost 1 base, V lost 5 bases, and 1 base had no gene match. This CDR3 is CSVNRGNTEAFF. The CDR3 DNA is TGCAGCGTTAACAGGGGGAACACTGAAGCTTTCTTT.

This sequence joins TRBV5-4 and TRBJ2-3, with 7 bases identical to TRBD1. The germline V gene has CDR1 SGHNT and CDR2 YYREEE (reference sequence). Trimming took 6 bases from V and 1 from J; bases not matched to a gene: 5. The CDR3 covers 14 residues. CDR3 nucleotides: TGTGCCAGCACCCAGACAGGGCGCACAGATACGCAGTATTTT. Residues: CASTQTGRTDTQYF.

The V and J genes are TRBV9 and TRBJ2-3, with 10 bases lining up with TRBD2. The CDR3 is 17 amino acids. CDR1 SGDLS and CDR2 YYNGEE come from the germline V gene. V gave up 0 bases and J gave up 0 bases; unmatched junction bases: 4. CDR3 sequence (DNA): TGTGCCAGCAGCGTAGGTATAGCGGGGGGAAGCACAGATACGCAGTATTTT. The encoded protein is CASSVGIAGGSTDTQYF.

Here the CDR3 reads CASSPAGDTDTQYF. The DNA of the CDR3 is TGTGCCAGCAGCCCCGCGGGGGACACAGATACGCAGTATTTT. This chain joins TRBV4-2 and TRBJ2-3, with 7 bases lining up with TRBD2. Per germline, CDR1 LGHNA and CDR2 YNFKEQ. V shed 4 bases, J shed 2 bases, and the junction held 3 bases outside the gene matches. The CDR3 consists of 14 residues.

This chain links TRBV4-1 with TRBJ1-2, with unresolved D. The CDR3 totals 16 residues. Germline V gene data show CDR1 as MGHRA and CDR2 as YSYEKL. The germline V and J ends were trimmed by 2 bases and 2 bases, with 15 bases remaining between them. CDR3 nucleotide sequence: TGCGCCAGCAGCCAAAGTCATGAGCTCTACAACTATGGCTACACCTTC. This encodes CASSQSHELYNYGYTF.

J is TRBJ2-3 and V is TRBV30; 7 bases align to TRBD1. CDR1 and CDR2 (germline): GTSNPN, SVGIG (reference sequence). The CDR3 is made up of 16 amino acids. With 5 bases clipped from V and 1 base from J, the junction kept 12 bases outside the gene matches. The CDR3 DNA sequence: TGTGCCTGGGGGGAGAGGGGGCCCTCAGGCACAGATACGCAGTATTTT. Amino acids: CAWGERGPSGTDTQYF.

This chain uses TRBV5-1 with TRBJ2-1; tentatively, D is TRBD2 (5 bases). V gave up 2 bases and J gave up 8 bases, with 8 bases separating them. Germline-derived CDR1 and CDR2 are SGHRS and YFSETQ. The CDR3 extends over 12 amino acids. The CDR3, as DNA: TGCGCCAGCAGCTTACAGAGGGATGAGCAGTTCTTC. It encodes CASSLQRDEQFF. Full variable domain (rest looked up from reference TRBV5-1 and TRBJ2-1): KAGVTQTPRYLIKTRGQQVTLSCSPISGHRSVSWYQQTPGQGLQFLFEYFSETQRNKGNFPGRFSGRQFSNSRSEMNVSTLELGDSALYLCASSLQRDEQFFGPGTRLTVL.

V is TRBV11-2 and J is TRBJ2-7; TRBD1 matches at 9 bases. The J segment lost 3 bases and the V segment lost 1 base, leaving 4 bases of the junction unmatched. Germline V gene sequence: CDR1 SGHAT, CDR2 FQNNGV. The length of the CDR3 is 15 residues. CDR3 amino acids: CASSLGTGGNYEQYF. The CDR3 DNA follows: TGTGCCAGCAGCTTAGGTACAGGGGGCAACTACGAGCAGTACTTC. The full variable domain, in which reference TRBV11-2 and TRBJ2-7 provide the parts outside the CDR3, is EAGVAQSPRYKIIEKRQSVAFWCNPISGHATLYWYQQILGQGPKLLIQFQNNGVVDDSQLPKDRFSAERLKGVDSTLKIQPAKLEDSAVYLCASSLGTGGNYEQYFGPGTRLTVT.

The chain employs TRBV27 and TRBJ1-3; D possibly corresponds to TRBD1 (5 bases). The germline V gene has CDR1 MNHEY and CDR2 SMNVEV (reference sequence). V dropped 6 bases and J dropped 0 bases, with 15 bases sitting between them. The CDR3 spans 16 residues. The CDR3 bases are TGTGCCAGCAGCCCGACGTATCAGGGCTCTGGAAACACCATATATTTT. It yields the protein CASSPTYQGSGNTIYF.

The chain carries TRBV2 and TRBJ1-1; D is ambiguous. The CDR3 is 14 amino acids. Germline V lookup: CDR1 SNHLY, CDR2 FYNNEI. V was clipped by 4 bases and J by 2 bases, with 11 bases between them. The CDR3 coding sequence is TGTGCCAGCAGTGCAGGACTACAAAACACTGAAGCTTTCTTT. This encodes CASSAGLQNTEAFF. Using reference TRBV2 and TRBJ1-1 for the parts outside the CDR3, the full variable domain is EPEVTQTPSHQVTQMGQEVILRCVPISNHLYFYWYRQILGQKVEFLVSFYNNEISEKSEIFDDQFSVERPDGSNFTLKIRSTKLEDSAMYFCASSAGLQNTEAFFGQGTRLTVV.

This clone was counted a single time. The rearrangement uses TRBV7-9 and TRBJ1-2; 7 positions agree with TRBD1. V gave up 5 bases and J gave up 1 base; unmatched junction bases: 4. The CDR3 runs to 14 residues. From germline, CDR1 is SEHNR and CDR2 FQNEAQ (reference sequence). The CDR3: CASSPRQGNYGYTF. Written as DNA, the CDR3 is TGTGCCAGCAGCCCCCGACAGGGTAACTATGGCTACACCTTC.

The chain couples TRBV2 to TRBJ2-6; the D gene is possibly TRBD1 (6 bases). Deletions cut 7 bases from V and 0 bases from J, with 16 bases between. Looked up from germline, CDR1 is SNHLY and CDR2 is FYNNEI. The CDR3 covers 17 residues. This CDR3 is CASTYREAASGANVLTF. CDR3 in DNA: TGTGCCAGCACCTACAGGGAAGCGGCCTCTGGGGCCAACGTCCTGACTTTC.

The chain is built from TRBV12-5 and TRBJ2-5; 9 bases are shared with TRBD2. Trimming took 2 bases from V and 5 from J; bases not matched to a gene: 12. The CDR3 has 17 amino acids. CDR1 and CDR2 (germline): LGHNT, FRNRAP. The CDR3 coding sequence is TGTGCTAGTGGTTTGCCTATAGTGGGACTAGCTTTTGAGACCCAGTACTTC. Its protein product is CASGLPIVGLAFETQYF.

The gene calls are TRBV9 and TRBJ2-1; D is perhaps TRBD2 (6 bases). Trimming removed 3 bases at V and 8 bases at J, with 18 bases between. The germline V gene encodes CDR1 SGDLS and CDR2 YYNGEE. The CDR3 consists of 15 residues. The DNA of the CDR3 is TGTGCCAGCAGCGATGGGACTTACTTCCCGGATGAGCAGTTCTTC. Encoded protein: CASSDGTYFPDEQFF.

This chain connects TRBV2 to TRBJ1-5; TRBD1 might be the D (6 bases). The CDR3 has 14 residues. The V and J ends lost 4 bases and 9 bases respectively, with 16 bases between them. Germline V lookup: CDR1 SNHLY, CDR2 FYNNEI. The CDR3 region is CASSVPGDGTPQHF. The CDR3 nucleotides read TGTGCCAGCAGTGTGCCAGGGGATGGGACGCCCCAGCATTTT. Variable domain in full (rest from reference TRBV2 and TRBJ1-5): EPEVTQTPSHQVTQMGQEVILRCVPISNHLYFYWYRQILGQKVEFLVSFYNNEISEKSEIFDDQFSVERPDGSNFTLKIRSTKLEDSAMYFCASSVPGDGTPQHFGDGTRLSIL.

This clone was counted a single time. The chain has TRBV6-5 and TRBJ2-1; 10 nucleotides align to TRBD2. The CDR3 consists of 14 residues. V was clipped by 7 bases and J by 6 bases; unmatched bases: 6. CDR1 is MNHEY, CDR2 SVGAGI, per germline. The CDR3 DNA reads as TGTGCCAGCACCTTTAGCGGGGGGTTCAATGAGCAGTTCTTC. Translated, it gives CASTFSGGFNEQFF.

This sequence joins TRBV27 and TRBJ1-5; 7 bases match TRBD1. Germline V gene sequence: CDR1 MNHEY, CDR2 SMNVEV (reference sequence). V lost 7 bases, J lost 0 bases, and 12 bases stayed unmatched. This CDR3 is built from 17 residues. DNA of the CDR3: TGTGCCAGCAAGGCCGGGACAGCACATTATAGCAATCAGCCCCAGCATTTT. It translates to CASKAGTAHYSNQPQHF.

The chain couples TRBV4-1 to TRBJ2-3; 9 bases are a match to TRBD2. The CDR3 is made up of 17 amino acids. The trim removed 1 base at V and 6 bases at J, leaving 11 bases unmatched. The germline V gene has CDR1 MGHRA and CDR2 YSYEKL. The CDR3, as DNA: TGCGCCAGCAGCCAAGTGCTAGCGGGGATTTTTATTGATACGCAGTATTTT. This encodes CASSQVLAGIFIDTQYF.

This chain connects TRBV6-5 to TRBJ2-3; 9 bases fit TRBD2. The germline V gene encodes CDR1 MNHEY and CDR2 SVGAGI. This CDR3 is 15 amino acids long. V lost 2 bases and J lost 7; bases outside the gene matches: 7. CDR3 coding DNA: TGTGCCAGCAGTTACGGGGTAGCGGGGGACCATACGCAGTATTTT. This sequence encodes CASSYGVAGDHTQYF.

The V gene is TRBV29-1, the J gene TRBJ1-1; D not resolved. Germline assignment: CDR1 SQVTM and CDR2 ANQGSEA. The CDR3 runs 13 residues. Trimming took off 7 bases at V and 0 bases at J, with 12 bases between the two ends. The CDR3 nucleotides read TGCAGCGCCCAAGCAAAGATGAACACTGAAGCTTTCTTT. It specifies CSAQAKMNTEAFF.

The chain has TRBV6-5 and TRBJ2-7, with 8 bases matching TRBD2. J gave up 5 bases and V 6 bases, and 9 bases lay outside the gene matches. This CDR3 has 14 residues. The V gene's germline CDR1 is MNHEY and CDR2 SVGAGI. CDR3 region: CASRRGLGMNEQYF. CDR3 DNA sequence: TGTGCCAGCAGGCGGGGACTAGGGATGAACGAGCAGTACTTC.

This clone was detected only once. The DNA for the CDR3 is TGTGCCAGCAGCTTAAGTAGGGACAGGGGTTATAGCAATTCACCCCTCCACTTT. Protein product: CASSLSRDRGYSNSPLHF. The chain recombines TRBV7-2 with TRBJ1-6; 10 bases line up with TRBD1. Germline lookup yields CDR1 SGHTA and CDR2 FQGNSA. Trimming removed 2 bases from V and 7 bases from J; junction bases left unmatched: 11. The CDR3 runs to 18 residues.

The chain is built from TRBV19 and TRBJ1-2; D call uncertain. The CDR3 contains 16 residues. Trimming cost V 5 bases and J 2 bases, with 18 bases left between them. Germline CDR1 and CDR2: LNHDA and SQIVND (reference sequence). CDR3 amino acids: CASSSGSLLLNYGYTF. In DNA form, the CDR3 reads TGTGCCAGTAGTTCTGGGAGCCTCCTTCTCAACTATGGCTACACCTTC.

The CDR3 region is CASSRLGGTGELFF. The CDR3 DNA follows: TGTGCCAGCAGCCGGTTAGGGGGCACCGGGGAGCTGTTTTTT. This chain links TRBV3-1 (or the pseudogene TRBV3-2) with TRBJ2-2; D may be TRBD1 (6 bases). Trimming left V 4 bases short and J 4 bases short, with 10 bases between. CDR1 and CDR2 (germline): LGHDT, YNNKEL (reference sequence). The CDR3 is made up of 14 amino acids.

The chain links TRBV12-3 or TRBV12-4 to TRBJ1-5; TRBD1 might be the D (5 bases). The CDR3 contains 13 residues. The germline V and J ends were trimmed by 3 bases and 4 bases, with 7 bases remaining between them. In DNA form, the CDR3 reads TGTGCCAGCAGTTTCAGGGTGAATCAGCCCCAGCATTTT. Protein sequence: CASSFRVNQPQHF.